Listed below are T cell receptor beta chains from one sample, sequenced in a study of shared clonotypes between healthy human individuals. Clones were read by immunoSEQ multiplex PCR, and TCRdb kept only the in-frame ones, dropping some. The table includes 980,000 or so clones, around three quarters detected once. Sequenced material: memory CD4+ T cells sorted from blood. These receptors all stem from a man aged 18 to 29 in good health. Each CDR3 is given with its conserved first and last residue. D genes are given only for firm matches. Part of the rows lack a size; the others show once, few, many or a class for expanded clones.

V	D	J	size	DNA	CDR3
TRBV27	-	TRBJ2-7	-	TGTGCCAGCAGTTTAAGGATGCCCCCCTACGAGCAGTACTTC	CASSLRMPPYEQYF
TRBV27	TRBD1	TRBJ1-2	few	TGTGCCAGCATGCTAAAACAGGGGCTGGGTGGCTACACCTTC	CASMLKQGLGGYTF
TRBV27	TRBD1	TRBJ1-3	few	TGTGCCAGCAGCCGAGGGGGCGTTGGAAACACCATATATTTT	CASSRGGVGNTIYF
TRBV7-2	-	TRBJ2-7	-	TGTGCCAGCAGCGGGGGCGGCGGCGAGCTACGCGAGCAGTACTTC	CASSGGGGELREQYF
TRBV19	-	TRBJ2-1	-	TGTGCCAGTAGTATCAACGGACTAGGGGGCAATGAGCAGTTCTTC	CASSINGLGGNEQFF
TRBV5-1	-	TRBJ1-1	few	TGCGCCAGCAGATTATGGACGGGGAACACTGAAGCTTTCTTT	CASRLWTGNTEAFF
TRBV19	-	TRBJ1-1	-	TGTGCCAGTATCCGCGGGGTGGGCACTGAAGCTTTCTTT	CASIRGVGTEAFF
TRBV6-1	-	TRBJ2-3	-	TGTGCCAGCAGCAAGGACATTACATCCACAGATACGCAGTATTTT	CASSKDITSTDTQYF
TRBV7-9	TRBD1	TRBJ1-5	-	TGTGCCAGCAGCTTAGGACAGGGAGGACATAGCAATCAGCCCCAGCATTTT	CASSLGQGGHSNQPQHF
TRBV19	-	TRBJ1-4	few	TGTGCCAGTATGCACTCTGCAACTAATGAAAAACTGTTTTTT	CASMHSATNEKLFF
TRBV4-1	TRBD2	TRBJ2-1	-	TGCGCCAGCAGCCAGACTAGCGGGAGGCGCAATGAGCAGTTCTTC	CASSQTSGRRNEQFF
TRBV5-1	-	TRBJ2-7	once	TGCGCCAGCAGCTTGGACGGACAACCGATCTACGAGCAGTACTTC	CASSLDGQPIYEQYF
TRBV6-5	-	TRBJ1-2	-	TGTGCCAGCAGACGATCAGGGGTTAACTATGGCTACACCTTC	CASRRSGVNYGYTF
TRBV2	-	TRBJ2-7	-	TGTGCCAGCAGTGAAAGGCTTATCTACGAGCAGTACTTC	CASSERLIYEQYF
TRBV5-5	TRBD1	TRBJ2-7	few	TGTGCCAGCAGCTTGCGACAGGGGGGGTCGTCCTACGAGCAGTACTTC	CASSLRQGGSSYEQYF
TRBV7-2	-	TRBJ2-7	-	TGTGCCAGCAGCTTAGGGCTAGCCTTCTCCTACGAGCAGTACTTC	CASSLGLAFSYEQYF
TRBV5-4	-	TRBJ1-6	many	TGTGCCAGCAGCTTGGATAGTGGGAATTCACCCCTCCACTTT	CASSLDSGNSPLHF
TRBV28	TRBD1	TRBJ1-2	-	TGTGCCAGCAGGGGACAGGGGGGTCCCCGTGGCTACACCTTC	CASRGQGGPRGYTF
TRBV11-2	-	TRBJ2-7	-	TGTGCCAGCAGCTTAGATAGAGGCAGGGCCGGGGAGCAGTACTTC	CASSLDRGRAGEQYF
TRBV6-1	-	TRBJ2-6	-	TGTGCCAGCAGCTCCGGCGGGGGGGCCAACGTCCTGACTTTC	CASSSGGGANVLTF
TRBV28	TRBD1	TRBJ2-5	-	TGTGCCAGCAGTTTAACCGGGACAGGGGAACTAGAGACCCAGTACTTC	CASSLTGTGELETQYF
TRBV7-6	TRBD1	TRBJ2-3	few	TGTGCCAGCAGCTTAGACTGGACAGGGCGTAGGTATTTT	CASSLDWTGRRYF
TRBV5-6	TRBD2	TRBJ2-7	-	TGTGCCAGCAGCTCCACTAGCGGTTACTCCTACGAGCAGTACTTC	CASSSTSGYSYEQYF
TRBV10-1	-	TRBJ1-1	few	TGCGCCAGCAGTCCTGGGACATTACTGAACACTGAAGCTTTCTTT	CASSPGTLLNTEAFF
TRBV2	-	TRBJ2-5	-	TGTGCCAGCAGTGATTCGGGAGCCGAGACCCAGTACTTC	CASSDSGAETQYF
TRBV28	-	TRBJ1-2	once	TGTGCCAGCAGTCGCTCCCAGGGGTTGGATGGCTACACCTTC	CASSRSQGLDGYTF
TRBV15	TRBD1	TRBJ1-2	-	TGTGCCACCAGCAGGGCCGGGACAGCCTACACCTTC	CATSRAGTAYTF
TRBV11-2	TRBD1	TRBJ2-1	-	TGTGCCAGCAGCTTTGGACAGGGAAGGATCAATGAGCAGTTCTTC	CASSFGQGRINEQFF
TRBV18	TRBD1	TRBJ1-4	-	TGTGCCAGCTCACTCAAGGACAGGGGCGGTGAAAAACTGTTTTTT	CASSLKDRGGEKLFF
TRBV10-3	-	TRBJ2-5	-	TGTGCCATCAGGACCGGGGCCGGCGGAGAGACCCAGTACTTC	CAIRTGAGGETQYF
TRBV7-2	TRBD2	TRBJ2-1	-	TGTGCCAGCAGCTTAGCCTGGACTAGCGGGGCCTACAATGAGCAGTTCTTC	CASSLAWTSGAYNEQFF
TRBV12-5	-	TRBJ2-7	-	TGTGCTAGTGGTATGCCCCAGGGGTTTGGCGAGCAGTACTTC	CASGMPQGFGEQYF
TRBV2	TRBD2	TRBJ2-3	-	TGTGCCAGCGTAAAAAGCGGGGGGCTCACGACGCAGTATTTT	CASVKSGGLTTQYF
TRBV10-3	-	TRBJ2-2	-	TGTGCCATCAGTAGCGGGCCGAACACCGGGGAGCTGTTTTTT	CAISSGPNTGELFF
TRBV5-6	TRBD1	TRBJ2-7	-	TGTGCCAGCAGTCTGGACAGGTTCCACGAGCAGTACTTC	CASSLDRFHEQYF
TRBV6-1	TRBD1	TRBJ1-2	-	TGTGCCAGCAGTGAGGGACAGGGGTCTAACTATGGCTACACCTTC	CASSEGQGSNYGYTF
TRBV2	TRBD1	TRBJ1-5	-	TGTGCCAGCAGGACGACAGGGATCGATCAGCCCCAGCATTTT	CASRTTGIDQPQHF